This record concerns one T cell receptor (beta chain) sequence. What it binds is unknown. Each CDR3 protein gets one entry after TCRdb re-called the 5' RACE reads with MiXCR. The data show 70,000 or so distinct CDR3 sequences, with 2.5% to 3.5% seen just once and approximately 4.7% held by the top ten. CDR1 is SGHRS and CDR2 is YFSETQ in the germline V gene. CDR3 length equals 15 residues. Trimming removed 5 bases from V and 4 bases from J, with 16 bases in between. The starting material, 2 million PBMCs stored at -80 C, gave rise to the unsorted libraries. These data originate in a study of neurological immune-mediated disorders. Study-level findings and limits: None of the CDR3 amino acid sequences found in expanded clones was shared across subjects. This suggests that the TCR-beta repertoires were private in all groups.

Material for sequencing was PBMCs. The TCR sequence derives from a woman between 50 and 59 years old with multiple sclerosis. The V call is TRBV5-1, the J call TRBJ1-5; D gene ambiguous. The CDR3 protein is CASSPDGMGNQPQHF. For the CDR3, the DNA is TGCGCCAGCAGTCCGGACGGGATGGGGAATCAGCCCCAGCATTTT.